This T cell receptor beta chain was observed in a study of post-analysis software for immune sequencing data (dated by TCRdb to between 2015 and 2017). A note on the overall study: Recorded disease courses included relapsing-remitting, secondary progressive and progressive-relapsing multiple sclerosis, with some patients lacking subtype annotation. The patient repertoires were set against under 12 previously published healthy control repertoires from donors whose ages ranged from about 6 to 25 years. A subset of samples was prepared in parallel using single-end sample barcoding, then pooled and co-amplified after Illumina adapter ligation.

Library generation was performed with PCR. Sequencing used an Illumina HiSeq 2500. To reduce PCR and sequencing biases, unique molecular identifiers were incorporated into the TCR beta cDNA libraries. Per 1 to 10 million input T cells, some 500,000 cDNA molecules were obtained, such that each molecule approximated one T cell. The same protocol used for the earlier healthy control dataset was applied to prepare and sequence the patient libraries. Samples belonging to the same batch were prepared together, multiplexed and sequenced on a shared HiSeq lane. Per the authors' processing: MIGEC handled the raw barcoded reads, throwing out single-read molecular identifier groups before consensus assembly and CDR3 extraction. Clonotype tables were post-analysed with VDJtools, normalizing diversity by down-sampling all datasets to the smallest sample size. Repertoire overlap clustering matched CDR3 amino acid but not nucleotide sequences to correct batch-related cross-sample contamination. The public sequencing data were trimmed at Q25 with fastp and processed into clonotypes with MiXCR by TCRdb, which kept only in-frame beta chains. Each CDR3 protein appears once, grouped with its most common genes and DNA. TCRdb's processing, not the study's, gives the V and J calls here. Here the sample has about 770,000 distinct CDR3 sequences; around 45% occur a single time. Approximately 5% of the sample is held by the ten biggest clonotypes.

To demonstrate the VDJtools post-analysis software, the study profiled TCR beta repertoires from the peripheral blood of about 13 young patients with multiple sclerosis. The multiple sclerosis patients were children and adolescents between roughly 6 and 17 years of age. Paper-wide results and their limitations: Normalized Chao1 diversity was significantly lower in multiple sclerosis patients than controls, suggesting substantial peripheral T-cell clonal expansion. Strong co-clustering of samples prepared in the same batch was shown by direct clustering with F measure, prompting a batch-effect correction. The control group was slightly older than the multiple sclerosis patient group. Patients showed significantly higher frequencies than controls for 4 or 5 TRBV segments, among them TRBV5-6, TRBV5-1 and TRBV20-1.

In the germline V gene, CDR1 corresponds to SGDLS and CDR2 to YYNGEE. Here V drops 3 bases and J drops 0 bases, and the junction holds 12 bases not matched to any gene. Its CDR3 holds 18 amino acids, cysteine through phenylalanine. The CDR3 DNA has 54 bases and is translated from base 1. This clonotype has just a few counts. Its antigen has not been determined. Base qualities are not recorded, but no much larger clone differs from it by a single base. The V and J segments used are TRBV9 and TRBJ2-3, with 8 bases aligning to TRBD1. The sample was blood. The TCR was taken from a girl between 10 and 17 years old with multiple sclerosis. The CDR3 region has the sequence CASSAPINWTGSTDTQYF. The base sequence is TGTGCCAGCAGCGCACCCATCAACTGGACAGGGAGCACAGATACGCAGTATTTT.